The clone carrying this T cell receptor beta chain has just one count. As yet, its antigen is unknown. These donors were members of the approximately 110-subject validation cohort, a group separate from the roughly 670-subject first cohort. V was pared by 1 base and J by 4 bases, with 15 bases between. Germline-derived CDR1 and CDR2 are SGHNT and YYREEE (reference sequence). This CDR3 region has 15 residues. The sample originates from a study of cytomegalovirus exposure and HLA in healthy donors. Study-level information: The same platform was used for the 100 to 150 validation repertoires and the roughly 640 first-cohort repertoires, a later analysis reported.

Study-level points and caveats: The authors confirmed in vitro that a few CMV-associated chains were specific for CMV antigens.

TCRdb keeps only in-frame clones here, not all; method: immunoSEQ multiplex PCR. The table has 65,000 to 90,000 clones, over 85% seen once. This clonotype originated in a woman aged 18-29 years in good health and CMV-seropositive. The specimen sequenced was PBMCs. V gene TRBV5-4 combines with J gene TRBJ2-7, with D uncertain. This chain's CDR3 is CASSLFHGLGYEQYF. The DNA of the CDR3 is TGTGCCAGCAGCTTGTTCCACGGGTTGGGTTACGAGCAGTACTTC.